These 21 T cell receptor beta chains were sequenced from one sample in a study of cytomegalovirus exposure and HLA in healthy donors. It was with 60 Vbeta and 13 Jbeta primers that the PCR ran. The assay was immunoSEQ multiplex PCR, and TCRdb's table has in-frame clones only and misses some. Among roughly 260,000 clones, just under 85% were seen once, and the ten largest hold 2%. Specimen: PBMCs. The receptors originated from a woman in her forties in good health and CMV-seropositive.

This clone has just a few counts. CDR3 nucleotide sequence: TGTGCCAGTAGTATATACCAGGGTCTCTCCTACGAGCAGTACTTC. This codes for CASSIYQGLSYEQYF. The chain combines TRBV19 with TRBJ2-7; tentative D call: TRBD1 (5 bases). The germline CDR1 and CDR2 sequences are LNHDA and SQIVND (reference sequence). CDR3 length: 15 amino acids. V was cut by 2 bases and J by 0 bases, with 11 bases left in between.

This chain uses TRBV30 with TRBJ2-7; D may be TRBD2 (5 bases). This CDR3 has 12 amino acids. Trimming removed 6 bases at V and 1 base at J, with 10 bases between. CDR1 and CDR2 (germline): GTSNPN, SVGIG (reference sequence). CDR3 residues: CACRTGSYEQYF. For the CDR3, the DNA is TGTGCCTGCAGGACTGGGTCCTACGAGCAGTACTTC.

In this sample, this clone turned up a few times. The chain links TRBV5-1 to TRBJ2-7; D call uncertain. V was shortened by 4 bases and J by 7 bases, with 15 bases between the two germline ends. The CDR3 runs 13 residues. Per germline, CDR1 SGHRS and CDR2 YFSETQ. CDR3 in amino acids: CASSLGALGEQYF. The DNA for the CDR3 is TGCGCCAGCAGCCTCGGAGCCTTGGGTGAGCAGTACTTC.

This chain joins TRBV14 and TRBJ2-3; 8 bases fit TRBD2. The CDR3 is 14 residues long. V lost 7 bases and J lost 6; bases outside the gene matches: 9. The V gene's germline CDR1 is SGHDN and CDR2 FVKESK. CDR3 sequence (DNA): TGTGCCAGCACGGCGGGGGGCAGAATGGATACGCAGTATTTT. Translation: CASTAGGRMDTQYF. Looking up the rest from reference TRBV14 and TRBJ2-3 gives the full variable domain: EAGVTQFPSHSVIEKGQTVTLRCDPISGHDNLYWYRRVMGKEIKFLLHFVKESKQDESGMPNNRFLAERTGGTYSTLKVQPAELEDSGVYFCASTAGGRMDTQYFGPGTRLTVL.

The rearrangement uses TRBV10-3 and TRBJ2-7; TRBD2 agrees at 8 bases. The CDR3 consists of 14 residues. Germline CDR1 and CDR2: ENHRY and SYGVKD. V dropped 6 bases and J dropped 0; count of bases not matched to a gene: 4. The CDR3 DNA sequence: TGTGCCATCAGCTCCGGGACTAGCTCCTACGAGCAGTACTTC. It translates to CAISSGTSSYEQYF.

This chain links TRBV11-3 with TRBJ1-6; unclear D gene. Trimming removed 6 bases at V and 7 bases at J, with 10 bases between. Germline CDR1 and CDR2: SGHNT and YENEEA. There are 13 residues in the CDR3. CDR3 nucleotide sequence: TGTGCCAGCAGTTTTTCAGAAAATTCACCCCTCCACTTT. Protein sequence: CASSFSENSPLHF. Variable domain in full (rest from reference TRBV11-3 and TRBJ1-6): EAGVVQSPRYKIIEKKQPVAFWCNPISGHNTLYWYLQNLGQGPELLIRYENEEAVDDSQLPKDRFSAERLKGVDSTLKIQPAELGDSAVYLCASSFSENSPLHFGNGTRLTVT.

V is TRBV7-6 and J is TRBJ2-7; 8 nucleotides agree with TRBD1. CDR1 is SGHVS and CDR2 is FNYEAQ in the germline V gene. This CDR3 contains 14 residues. V lost 5 bases, J lost 3 bases, and 6 bases stayed unmatched. The CDR3 sequence is CASSIDRGGYEQYF. The CDR3 bases are TGTGCCAGCAGCATAGACAGGGGTGGCTACGAGCAGTACTTC.

This clone has a single count. The chain recombines TRBV18 with TRBJ1-1; 7 nucleotides agree with TRBD1. The ends lost 3 bases at V and 3 bases at J; junction bases unmatched: 7. Germline CDR1 KGHSH, CDR2 LQKENI. The CDR3 extends over 15 amino acids. This CDR3 is CASSPGDRAYTEAFF. The CDR3, as DNA: TGTGCCAGCTCACCCGGTGACAGGGCGTACACTGAAGCTTTCTTT.

The rearrangement links TRBV5-6 to TRBJ2-1, with a tentative D call TRBD2 (6 bases). Per the germline V gene, CDR1 is SGHDT and CDR2 is YYEEEE. This CDR3 has 16 residues. V dropped 3 bases and J dropped 5 bases, with 18 bases sitting between them. Written as DNA, the CDR3 is TGTGCCAGCAGCTCTACGGTGGCTAGCGCTCACAATGAGCAGTTCTTC. This sequence encodes CASSSTVASAHNEQFF.

This CDR3 is CASSVDPLAPRDSRPNEQFF. CDR3 in DNA: TGTGCCAGCAGCGTAGACCCCCTCGCCCCGAGGGACTCCCGTCCCAATGAGCAGTTCTTC. The V call is TRBV9, the J call TRBJ2-1; weak D call: TRBD2 (6 bases). This CDR3 is 20 amino acids long. Trimming cost V 0 bases and J 6 bases, with 28 bases left between them. Germline values: CDR1 SGDLS, CDR2 YYNGEE.

The V gene is TRBV11-2, the J gene TRBJ1-3; no clear D gene. Germline CDR1 SGHAT, CDR2 FQNNGV. The CDR3 has 14 amino acids. V was shortened by 5 bases and J by 0 bases, with 8 bases between the two germline ends. CDR3 DNA: TGTGCCAGCAGCGAACAGAGCTCTGGAAACACCATATATTTT. It specifies CASSEQSSGNTIYF.

DNA of the CDR3: TGTGCCAGCAGCTTTCGGGGTAGCGGGGTGTACAATGAGCAGTTCTTC. Translation: CASSFRGSGVYNEQFF. The chain joins TRBV5-6 to TRBJ2-1; 8 nucleotides align to TRBD2. The CDR3 covers 16 residues. The V segment lost 2 bases and the J segment 4 bases; nucleotides outside the gene matches: 8. Germline loops: CDR1 SGHDT, CDR2 YYEEEE.

A few counts support this clone. The J gene is TRBJ1-1, the V gene TRBV6-6; 7 bases map to TRBD1. J lost 1 base, V lost 4 bases, and 6 bases had no gene match. Germline CDR1 reads MNHNY; CDR2 reads SVGAGI (reference sequence). The CDR3 spans 15 residues. This CDR3 is CASSWKGGSNTEAFF. As DNA, the CDR3 is TGTGCCAGCAGTTGGAAAGGGGGCTCGAACACTGAAGCTTTCTTT.

The chain carries TRBV30 and TRBJ2-7, with 7 bases lining up with TRBD2. The CDR3 contains 11 residues. The J segment lost 7 bases and the V segment lost 6 bases, leaving 6 bases of the junction unmatched. The V gene's germline CDR1 is GTSNPN and CDR2 SVGIG (reference sequence). CDR3 in DNA: TGTGCCTGCAAAATCGGGGGGGAGCAGTACTTC. Protein: CACKIGGEQYF.

The chain is built from TRBV7-2 and TRBJ1-2; 8 bases agree with TRBD1. Per germline, CDR1 SGHTA and CDR2 FQGNSA. The CDR3 spans 14 residues. V dropped 0 bases and J dropped 8; count of bases not matched to a gene: 5. CDR3 loop: CASSLAPQGGGYTF. The CDR3 bases are TGTGCCAGCAGCTTAGCGCCACAGGGGGGGGGCTACACCTTC.

This clone has more than one count but fewer than ten. The chain uses TRBV9 and TRBJ2-3; no definite D call. The CDR3 contains 13 residues. V was trimmed by 3 bases and J by 4 bases, leaving 9 bases between them. Germline CDR1 SGDLS, CDR2 YYNGEE. CDR3 residues: CASSGVRSDTQYF. In nucleotides, the CDR3 is TGTGCCAGCAGCGGAGTACGTTCAGATACGCAGTATTTT.

V and J are TRBV7-3 and TRBJ2-1; weak D call: TRBD2 (6 bases). CDR1 and CDR2 from the germline V gene are SGHTA and FQGTGA. This CDR3 is built from 16 residues. V gave up 5 bases and J gave up 10 bases, with 24 bases separating them. In DNA, the CDR3 is TGTGCCAGCAGCCCCCAGACCGGACTATTTTTGGGGGAGCAGTTCTTC. Amino acids: CASSPQTGLFLGEQFF.

J is TRBJ1-1 and V is TRBV30; 8 bases map to TRBD1. The CDR3 has 15 amino acids. The J segment lost 0 bases and the V segment lost 5 bases, leaving 8 bases of the junction unmatched. The V gene's germline CDR1 is GTSNPN and CDR2 SVGIG (reference sequence). The CDR3 coding sequence is TGTGCCTGGGACAGGGGAACGACGATGAACACTGAAGCTTTCTTT. Its translation: CAWDRGTTMNTEAFF.

This chain links TRBV10-3 with TRBJ2-6, with unresolved D. The CDR3 has 16 residues. The germline V gene has CDR1 ENHRY and CDR2 SYGVKD. With 6 bases removed from V and 0 bases from J, the gap between germline ends came to 12 bases. The CDR3 DNA reads TGTGCCATCAGCCCGATCCACAACTCTGGGGCCAACGTCCTGACTTTC. Translation: CAISPIHNSGANVLTF.

The chain joins TRBV19 to TRBJ1-5; 7 bases map to TRBD1. The CDR3 is 14 amino acids. Germline CDR1 and CDR2: LNHDA and SQIVND (reference sequence). The ends lost 5 bases at V and 3 bases at J; junction bases unmatched: 4. CDR3 residues: CASSVGTDNQPQHF. In DNA form, the CDR3 reads TGTGCCAGTAGTGTAGGGACAGACAATCAGCCCCAGCATTTT.

V is TRBV25-1 and J is TRBJ2-4; 10 nucleotides agree with TRBD1. The CDR3 totals 14 residues. With V trimmed by 8 bases and J by 7 bases, 8 bases remained unmatched. Germline lookup yields CDR1 MGHDK and CDR2 SYGVNS. CDR3 sequence: CASRTGGQGNIQYF. The CDR3 DNA follows: TGTGCCAGCCGAACTGGGGGACAGGGGAACATTCAGTACTTC.